These T cell receptor beta chains were read from a single sample in a study of glioma-infiltrating T cells. Using its own MiXCR run on the multiplex PCR reads, TCRdb lists one record per CDR3 protein. The sample lists about 140,000 distinct CDR3 sequences, 35% to 50% seen once, with around 18% in the top ten. The sequencing input was glioma tissue, nonneoplastic brain tissue, or PBMCs (not recorded which). The receptors were sampled from a human donor with low-grade glioma or glioblastoma, undergoing nonglioma brain surgery, or in good health (not recorded which). Both conserved end residues are part of each CDR3. D genes are given only for firm matches. Clone size is shown for a subset of rows, as once, few, many or a class of expanded clone.

cdr3_nt | cdr3_aa | d_call | j_call | v_call | cdr3_length | clone_size
TGTGCCAGCAGTGACGAGGGTAGAGGCACTGAAGCTTTCTTT | CASSDEGRGTEAFF | - | TRBJ1-1 | TRBV2 | 14 | few
TGCAGTGCTATCCCGGGACAGGAGGCTGAAGCTTTCTTT | CSAIPGQEAEAFF | TRBD1 | TRBJ1-1 | TRBV20-1 | 13 | -
TGTGCCAGCAGTGCAGGGTCGTTCGGAAATGAGCAGTTCTTC | CASSAGSFGNEQFF | - | TRBJ2-1 | TRBV25-1 | 14 | -
TGTGCCACAACTGTAGGCCGAGACACCTACGAGCAGTACTTC | CATTVGRDTYEQYF | - | TRBJ2-7 | TRBV10-3 | 14 | -
TGTGCCAGCAGCTTGTACAGCCCTTACGAGCAGTACTTC | CASSLYSPYEQYF | - | TRBJ2-7 | TRBV7-6 | 13 | -
TGTGCCAGCAGCCAGGCGTATAGCAATCAGCCCCAGCATTTT | CASSQAYSNQPQHF | - | TRBJ1-5 | TRBV7-2 | 14 | -
TGTGCCAGTAGTATGGCTGGAGATACGCAGTATTTT | CASSMAGDTQYF | - | TRBJ2-3 | TRBV19 | 12 | few
TGTGCCAGCAGCTTAGCGGGCGACCCGAACACTGAAGCTTTCTTT | CASSLAGDPNTEAFF | - | TRBJ1-1 | TRBV7-2 | 15 | few
TGTGCCAGCAGCTACACGGTTCCGGTAAACACCATATATTTT | CASSYTVPVNTIYF | - | TRBJ1-3 | TRBV6-5 | 14 | -
TGCAGTGCTGATACCGCCTTGAACACTGAAGCTTTCTTT | CSADTALNTEAFF | - | TRBJ1-1 | TRBV20-1 | 13 | -
TGTGCCAGCAGTTATGACGGAGCCCCAGGTCAGCCCCAGCATTTT | CASSYDGAPGQPQHF | - | TRBJ1-5 | TRBV6-1 | 15 | many
TGCGCCAGCAGCCAAGAGAAGCGAGCGGGAGTGCTCGAGCAGTACTTC | CASSQEKRAGVLEQYF | TRBD2 | TRBJ2-7 | TRBV4-1 | 16 | -
TGTGCCAGCAACACGGACAGGGGAAGAGAAAAACTGTTTTTT | CASNTDRGREKLFF | TRBD1 | TRBJ1-4 | TRBV7-9 | 14 | -
TGTGCCAGCACCACTAGCGGGTATCCCTACAATGAGCAGTTCTTC | CASTTSGYPYNEQFF | TRBD2 | TRBJ2-1 | TRBV12-3/TRBV12-4 | 15 | -
TGTGCCAGCAGTCCGGGAGGCAGTATAGCAAATCAGCCCCAGCATTTT | CASSPGGSIANQPQHF | - | TRBJ1-5 | TRBV12-3/TRBV12-4 | 16 | few
TGTGCCAGCAGTCCAGCAGGGACGGGGCAGCCCCAGCATTTT | CASSPAGTGQPQHF | - | TRBJ1-5 | TRBV6-1 | 14 | many
TGCGCCAGCAGCCAAGCGGCCGGACTAACTGAAGCTTTCTTT | CASSQAAGLTEAFF | - | TRBJ1-1 | TRBV4-1 | 14 | -
TGTGCCAGCAGTTTATTCGGGGAAAAACTGTTTTTT | CASSLFGEKLFF | - | TRBJ1-4 | TRBV27 | 12 | once
TGCAGCGTTTATCAGGGGGATAACTATGGCTACACCTTC | CSVYQGDNYGYTF | TRBD1 | TRBJ1-2 | TRBV29-1 | 13 | -
TGCGCCAGCAGCCAAGGCGCGGGAGGTTCTACAGATACGCAGTATTTT | CASSQGAGGSTDTQYF | TRBD2 | TRBJ2-3 | TRBV4-3 | 16 | -
TGCAGTGCCCGAGGGCATTCGGGACGCCAAGAGACCCAGTACTTC | CSARGHSGRQETQYF | - | TRBJ2-5 | TRBV20-1 | 15 | -
TGTGCCAGTAGGTATTACGGTGACAATAGCAATCAGCCCCAGCATTTT | CASRYYGDNSNQPQHF | - | TRBJ1-5 | TRBV19 | 16 | few
TGCAGTGCCAAGGATGTTCCTAATTCGCCCCTCCAATTT | CSAKDVPNSPLQF | - | TRBJ1-6 | TRBV20-1 | 13 | -
TGTGCCACCAGCAGGGAACAGGGGGCATCTGGAAACACCATATATTTT | CATSREQGASGNTIYF | TRBD1 | TRBJ1-3 | TRBV15 | 16 | -
TGTGCCAGCAGTTTAAAGGGAGTGTGGGATACGCAGTATTTT | CASSLKGVWDTQYF | - | TRBJ2-3 | TRBV27 | 14 | -
TGTGCCAGCAGTTCTCAGGGGACTGAAGCTTTCTTT | CASSSQGTEAFF | - | TRBJ1-1 | TRBV6-5 | 12 | -
TGTGCCAGCATGAGGGGGTACACCGGGGAGCTGTTTTTT | CASMRGYTGELFF | - | TRBJ2-2 | TRBV6-1 | 13 | few
TGTGCCAGCAGTTCGATTGCAACTAATGAAAAACTGTTTTTT | CASSSIATNEKLFF | - | TRBJ1-4 | TRBV27 | 14 | few
TGTGCCAGCAGCCGCATCTTAGCTAACTATGGCTACACCTTC | CASSRILANYGYTF | - | TRBJ1-2 | TRBV14 | 14 | -
TGTGCCAGCAGTGAGGAGGTCGAGCAGTACTTC | CASSEEVEQYF | - | TRBJ2-7 | TRBV6-1 | 11 | -
TGCGCCAGCAGCCAAGGGGACAGGGGACGAAATGAAAAACTGTTTTTT | CASSQGDRGRNEKLFF | TRBD1 | TRBJ1-4 | TRBV4-1 | 16 | -
TGTGCCAGCAGTCTGACTTACCAAGAGACCCAGTACTTC | CASSLTYQETQYF | - | TRBJ2-5 | TRBV27 | 13 | few
TGCAGTGCTAGGACGGAAGGACAGGACATGAACACTGAAGCTTTCTTT | CSARTEGQDMNTEAFF | TRBD1 | TRBJ1-1 | TRBV20-1 | 16 | -
TGCAGTGCTAACCTTCGGACGGGGTGGGAGCAATACTTC | CSANLRTGWEQYF | - | TRBJ2-7 | TRBV20-1 | 13 | -
TGTGCCAGCAGTTTAATGTCTGGGGGAGGGGGTTATGGCTACACCTTC | CASSLMSGGGGYGYTF | - | TRBJ1-2 | TRBV27 | 16 | few
TGTGCCAGCAGCTCCCGGGACAGGGGACCAAACGACGAAAAACTGTTTTTT | CASSSRDRGPNDEKLFF | TRBD1 | TRBJ1-4 | TRBV7-9 | 17 | few
TGTGCCAGCAGCGCTACTCGCCCGGTCGGGGACACCGGGGAGCTGTTTTTT | CASSATRPVGDTGELFF | - | TRBJ2-2 | TRBV6-1 | 17 | few
TGTGCCAGCAGCCCCGGACAGGGCCCTTATGGCTACACCTTC | CASSPGQGPYGYTF | TRBD1 | TRBJ1-2 | TRBV7-9 | 14 | -
TGTGCCATCAGCCGCGGACTAGCGGGAGGCACAGATACGCAGTATTTT | CAISRGLAGGTDTQYF | TRBD2 | TRBJ2-3 | TRBV10-3 | 16 | -
TGTGCCAGCAGAGAGGACAGGGGTAAGCAGTATTTT | CASREDRGKQYF | TRBD1 | TRBJ2-3 | TRBV27 | 12 | many
TGTGCCAGCAGTTACCCCCCCCGGGGTCGGCAGCCCCAGCATTTT | CASSYPPRGRQPQHF | - | TRBJ1-5 | TRBV6-9 | 15 | -
TGTGCCAGCAGCTTGGATCGGGGATTCTCCTACGAGCAGTACTTC | CASSLDRGFSYEQYF | - | TRBJ2-7 | TRBV7-6 | 15 | -
TGTGCCAGTAGCGATTCGGGACTCTCAAATACGCAGTATTTT | CASSDSGLSNTQYF | - | TRBJ2-3 | TRBV19 | 14 | -
TGTGCCAGCAGTTCGCTAGCGGGAGGGCCAGAGACCCAGTACTTC | CASSSLAGGPETQYF | TRBD2 | TRBJ2-5 | TRBV27 | 15 | -
TGTGCCAGCTCACCCTCGGGACTGTACACTGAAGCTTTCTTT | CASSPSGLYTEAFF | - | TRBJ1-1 | TRBV18 | 14 | -
TGTGCCACCCCGACTAGCGGGAGTAAGAATGAGCAGTTCTTC | CATPTSGSKNEQFF | TRBD2 | TRBJ2-1 | TRBV14 | 14 | -
TGTGCCAGCAGCTCAACCGGGACAGCCTTGGGCGAGCAGTACTTC | CASSSTGTALGEQYF | TRBD1 | TRBJ2-7 | TRBV11-2 | 15 | -
TGTGCCAGCACCCTGACAGGGGGGGCAGGGGAGCTGTTTTTT | CASTLTGGAGELFF | TRBD1 | TRBJ2-2 | TRBV12-3/TRBV12-4 | 14 | -
TGTGCCAGCAGCCGCGGGGGGAGCGGCACAGATACGCAGTATTTT | CASSRGGSGTDTQYF | TRBD2 | TRBJ2-3 | TRBV7-2 | 15 | many
TGTGCCCGCAGCTTAGGGGGAGATACGCAGTATTTT | CARSLGGDTQYF | - | TRBJ2-3 | TRBV7-2 | 12 | few
TGCAGTACTTCTAGCGGAGTCACAGATACGCAGTATTTT | CSTSSGVTDTQYF | TRBD2 | TRBJ2-3 | TRBV20-1 | 13 | -
TGTGCCAGCAGCTTGGGGCAGGGCAATAATTCACCCCTCCACTTT | CASSLGQGNNSPLHF | - | TRBJ1-6 | TRBV5-4 | 15 | -
TGTGCCAGCAGCTTGATAAATACCCGTGAAGCTTTCTTT | CASSLINTREAFF | - | TRBJ1-1 | TRBV11-2 | 13 | -